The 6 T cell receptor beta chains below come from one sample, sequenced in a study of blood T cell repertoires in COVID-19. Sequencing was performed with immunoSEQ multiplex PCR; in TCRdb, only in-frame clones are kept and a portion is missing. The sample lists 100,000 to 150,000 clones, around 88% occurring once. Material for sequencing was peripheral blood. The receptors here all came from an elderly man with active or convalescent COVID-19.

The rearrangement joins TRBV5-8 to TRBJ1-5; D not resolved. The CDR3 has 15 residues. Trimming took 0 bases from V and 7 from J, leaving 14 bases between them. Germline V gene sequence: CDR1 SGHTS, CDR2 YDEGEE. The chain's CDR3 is CASSLESREGQPQHF. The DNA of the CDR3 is TGTGCCAGCAGCTTGGAATCTCGGGAAGGACAGCCCCAGCATTTT.

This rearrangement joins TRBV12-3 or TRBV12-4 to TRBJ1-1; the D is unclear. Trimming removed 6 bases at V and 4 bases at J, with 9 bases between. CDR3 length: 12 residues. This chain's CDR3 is CASRSPGTEAFF. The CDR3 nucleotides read TGTGCCAGCAGGAGCCCGGGCACTGAAGCTTTCTTT.

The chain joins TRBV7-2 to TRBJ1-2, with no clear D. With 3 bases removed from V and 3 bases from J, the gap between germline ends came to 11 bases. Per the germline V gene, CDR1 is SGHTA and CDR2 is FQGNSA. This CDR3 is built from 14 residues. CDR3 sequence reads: CASSFAIGDYGYTF. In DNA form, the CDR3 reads TGTGCCAGCAGCTTCGCGATCGGGGACTATGGCTACACCTTC.

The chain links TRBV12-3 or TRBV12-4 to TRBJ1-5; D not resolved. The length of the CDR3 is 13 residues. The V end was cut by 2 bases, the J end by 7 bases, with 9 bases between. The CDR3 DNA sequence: TGTGCCAGCAGTTTAATGGCCAGACAGCCCCAGCATTTT. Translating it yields CASSLMARQPQHF.

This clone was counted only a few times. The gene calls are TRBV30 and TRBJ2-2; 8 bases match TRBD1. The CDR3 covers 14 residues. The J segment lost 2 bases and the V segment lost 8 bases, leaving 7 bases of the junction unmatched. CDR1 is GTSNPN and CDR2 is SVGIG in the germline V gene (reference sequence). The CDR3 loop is CALPGTGNTGELFF. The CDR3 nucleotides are TGTGCCCTCCCAGGGACAGGAAACACCGGGGAGCTGTTTTTT.

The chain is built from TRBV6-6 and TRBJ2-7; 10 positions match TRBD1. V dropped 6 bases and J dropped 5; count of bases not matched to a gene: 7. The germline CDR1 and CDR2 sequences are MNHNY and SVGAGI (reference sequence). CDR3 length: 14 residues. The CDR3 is CASSRRDRGDEQYF. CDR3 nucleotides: TGTGCCAGCAGCCGCCGGGACAGGGGTGACGAGCAGTACTTC.